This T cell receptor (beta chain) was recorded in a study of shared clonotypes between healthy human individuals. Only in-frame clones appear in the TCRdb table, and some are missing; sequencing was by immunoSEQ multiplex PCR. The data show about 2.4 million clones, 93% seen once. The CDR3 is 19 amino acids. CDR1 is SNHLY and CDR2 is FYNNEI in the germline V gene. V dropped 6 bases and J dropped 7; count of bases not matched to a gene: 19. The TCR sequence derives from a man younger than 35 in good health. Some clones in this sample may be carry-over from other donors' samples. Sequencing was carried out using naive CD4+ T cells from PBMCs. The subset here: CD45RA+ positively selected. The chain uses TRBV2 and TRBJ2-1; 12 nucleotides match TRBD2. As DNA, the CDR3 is TGTGCCAGCAGCCAGGACAGGGAACGACTAGCGGGAGAAAGGAATGAGCAGTTCTTC. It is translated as CASSQDRERLAGERNEQFF.